Listed below are T cell receptor beta chains from one sample, sequenced in a study of Graves' ophthalmopathy and Graves' hyperthyroidism. Via MiXCR, TCRdb re-called the multiplex PCR reads, giving one row per CDR3 protein. This sample yields about 400,000 distinct CDR3 sequences, of which 15% to 17% are seen a single time; 7% belongs to the top ten. Specimen: peripheral blood. These receptors were taken from a young woman with stable Graves' hyperthyroidism. The CDR3 runs from the conserved cysteine through the conserved F or W. A D gene is named only where the DNA matches it firmly. Expanded clones get a size class; other rows say once, few or many, or leave the size out.

15,TRBJ2-2,TRBV4-1,many,TRBD1,CASSRTGTGTGELFF,TGCGCCAGCAGCCGCACCGGGACAGGGACCGGGGAGCTGTTTTTT
17,TRBJ2-7,TRBV19,few,NA,CASSPTQGSRNRYEQYF,TGTGCCAGTAGTCCGACTCAGGGGTCTAGGAACCGATACGAGCAGTACTTC
15,TRBJ1-5,TRBV2,many,NA,CASSPDTRLNQPQHF,TGTGCCAGCAGTCCGGATACACGGTTAAATCAGCCCCAGCATTTT
15,TRBJ1-2,TRBV19,many,NA,CASSLWGSPNYGYTF,TGTGCCAGTAGCCTCTGGGGGAGCCCTAACTATGGCTACACCTTC
13,TRBJ1-6,TRBV12-3/TRBV12-4,NA,NA,CASSYQGDSPLHF,TGTGCCAGCAGTTACCAAGGAGATTCACCCCTCCACTTT
15,TRBJ1-1,TRBV11-3,many,NA,CASSLYPAGNTEAFF,TGTGCCAGCAGCTTATATCCGGCGGGTAACACTGAAGCTTTCTTT
15,TRBJ1-2,TRBV7-9,NA,TRBD1,CASSLTGEVNYGYTF,TGTGCCAGCAGCTTGACAGGGGAGGTAAACTATGGCTACACCTTC
14,TRBJ1-2,TRBV6-1,many,NA,CATGKRQETYGYTF,TGTGCCACCGGGAAGCGACAGGAGACCTATGGCTACACCTTC
12,TRBJ1-1,TRBV20-1,many,NA,CSARATGGVAFF,TGCAGTGCTAGAGCGACGGGCGGAGTGGCTTTCTTT
12,TRBJ2-7,TRBV15,many,TRBD1,CATSGQSYEQYF,TGTGCCACTTCGGGACAGTCCTACGAGCAGTACTTC
14,TRBJ1-1,TRBV3-1,many,NA,CASSHPDRNTEAFF,TGTGCCAGCAGCCACCCCGACAGGAACACTGAAGCTTTCTTT
17,TRBJ2-4,TRBV7-6,few,TRBD2,CASSLSPPGGTKNIQYF,TGTGCCAGCAGCTTATCTCCCCCGGGGGGGACCAAAAACATTCAGTACTTC
16,TRBJ1-6,TRBV2,many,NA,CASSEIQALFNSPLHF,TGTGCCAGCAGTGAAATCCAGGCCCTCTTTAATTCACCCCTCCACTTT
16,TRBJ2-7,TRBV27,many,TRBD1,CASSSWPGQGAYEQYF,TGTGCCAGCAGTTCCTGGCCGGGACAGGGGGCTTACGAGCAGTACTTC
14,TRBJ1-1,TRBV4-1,few,NA,CASSQEGVRTEAFF,TGCGCCAGCAGCCAAGAGGGGGTACGAACTGAAGCTTTCTTT
14,TRBJ1-1,TRBV11-3,many,NA,CASSFVKLNTEAFF,TGTGCCAGCAGCTTTGTGAAATTGAACACTGAAGCTTTCTTT
14,TRBJ2-7,TRBV28,many,NA,CASSERTPVYEQYF,TGTGCCAGCAGTGAGAGGACACCCGTTTACGAGCAGTACTTC
16,TRBJ1-6,TRBV2,many,TRBD1,CASSRTGDVLGSPLHF,TGTGCCAGCAGCCGGACAGGGGATGTTTTGGGTTCACCCCTCCACTTT
15,TRBJ1-1,TRBV28,NA,NA,CASSFKGAPRTEAFF,TGTGCCAGCAGTTTTAAAGGGGCCCCGAGGACTGAAGCTTTCTTT
16,TRBJ1-5,TRBV7-8,many,TRBD1,CASSLARQGAIQPQHF,TGTGCCAGCAGCTTAGCAAGGCAGGGGGCGATCCAGCCCCAGCATTTT
18,TRBJ1-2,TRBV2,many,NA,CASTRATNHRVVNYGYTF,TGTGCCAGCACCCGAGCGACGAACCACAGGGTAGTTAACTATGGCTACACCTTC
15,TRBJ2-5,TRBV24-1,many,NA,CATSDPQGGDETQYF,TGTGCCACCAGTGACCCCCAGGGGGGCGACGAGACCCAGTACTTC
15,TRBJ2-5,TRBV11-2,NA,TRBD1,CASSLDGQGQETQYF,TGTGCCAGCAGCTTAGATGGACAGGGACAAGAGACCCAGTACTTC
15,TRBJ1-5,TRBV6-2/TRBV6-3,many,TRBD1,CASSRTGVPNQPQHF,TGTGCCAGCAGCCGGACAGGGGTACCCAATCAGCCCCAGCATTTT
20,TRBJ1-1,TRBV4-1,few,TRBD1,CASSHRYYRGRIGMNTEAFF,TGCGCCAGCAGCCATAGATACTACAGGGGGCGTATCGGTATGAACACTGAAGCTTTCTTT
14,TRBJ2-7,TRBV7-2,NA,NA,CASSLANKVYEQYF,TGTGCCAGCAGCTTAGCTAATAAGGTCTACGAGCAGTACTTC
16,TRBJ2-5,TRBV12-3/TRBV12-4,NA,TRBD2,CASSLFSSGEQETQYF,TGTGCCAGCAGTTTATTTAGTAGCGGGGAGCAAGAGACCCAGTACTTC
16,TRBJ1-2,TRBV7-8,NA,NA,CASSLAVAHGPYGYTF,TGTGCCAGCAGCTTGGCAGTGGCGCATGGCCCCTATGGCTACACCTTC
13,TRBJ2-2,TRBV6-1,NA,TRBD1,CATGTGDTGELFF,TGTGCCACCGGGACAGGGGACACCGGGGAGCTGTTTTTT
14,TRBJ1-1,TRBV6-1,many,NA,CASSDRAEVTEAFF,TGTGCCAGCAGCGACCGGGCTGAGGTCACTGAAGCTTTCTTT
15,TRBJ2-3,TRBV6-5,NA,NA,CASSYSSGYTDTQYF,TGTGCCAGCAGTTACTCGTCCGGTTATACAGATACGCAGTATTTT
12,TRBJ2-2,TRBV19,NA,TRBD1,CASGTGSGELFF,TGTGCCTCGGGGACAGGGTCCGGGGAGCTGTTTTTT
14,TRBJ1-1,TRBV7-8,many,NA,CASSYWGSKGRAFF,TGTGCCAGCAGCTATTGGGGGTCAAAGGGCCGGGCTTTCTTT
14,TRBJ1-6,TRBV12-3/TRBV12-4,NA,NA,CASRDIRNNSPLHF,TGTGCCAGCAGGGACATAAGAAATAATTCACCCCTCCACTTT
15,TRBJ2-7,TRBV7-2,many,TRBD2,CASVTLAGDPYEQYF,TGTGCCAGCGTGACTTTAGCGGGGGACCCATACGAGCAGTACTTC
12,TRBJ2-7,TRBV10-3,many,NA,CAISPGGAEQYF,TGTGCCATCAGTCCAGGAGGGGCCGAGCAGTACTTC
15,TRBJ2-5,TRBV18,NA,NA,CASSPPTAEGETQYF,TGTGCCAGCTCACCACCGACGGCAGAAGGAGAGACCCAGTACTTC
16,TRBJ1-6,TRBV27,few,NA,CASSLESSSYNSPLHF,TGTGCCAGCAGTTTAGAGTCTAGCTCCTATAATTCACCCCTCCACTTT
15,TRBJ1-5,TRBV6-2/TRBV6-3,many,NA,CASSYGRGVHQPQHF,TGTGCCAGCAGTTACGGACGGGGGGTCCATCAGCCCCAGCATTTT
16,TRBJ1-6,TRBV5-1,NA,TRBD1,CVSRERPGQGISPLHF,TGCGTCAGCAGGGAACGACCGGGACAGGGGATCTCACCCCTCCACTTT
12,TRBJ1-5,TRBV28,many,NA,CASSEDDQPQHF,TGTGCCAGCAGTGAGGATGATCAGCCCCAGCATTTT
14,TRBJ1-1,TRBV6-2/TRBV6-3,many,NA,CASSYLPMNTEAFF,TGTGCCAGCAGTTACCTCCCCATGAACACTGAAGCTTTCTTT
14,TRBJ2-7,TRBV10-3,NA,TRBD2,CAISESGGEDEQYF,TGTGCCATCAGTGAGTCTGGGGGGGAGGACGAGCAGTACTTC
15,TRBJ2-7,TRBV7-9,many,NA,CASSHSIRGSYEQYF,TGTGCCAGCAGCCACTCGATAAGGGGAAGCTACGAGCAGTACTTC
14,TRBJ2-4,TRBV12-3/TRBV12-4,many,NA,CASSRGRAKNIQYF,TGTGCCAGCAGTCGGGGCCGAGCCAAAAACATTCAGTACTTC
15,TRBJ1-5,TRBV12-3/TRBV12-4,many,NA,CASSLAGVGNQPQHF,TGTGCCAGCAGTTTAGCAGGGGTGGGCAATCAGCCCCAGCATTTT
14,TRBJ2-5,TRBV12-3/TRBV12-4,many,TRBD2,CASTTGTTSGTQYF,TGTGCCAGCACCACCGGGACTACCTCGGGGACCCAGTACTTC
13,TRBJ1-2,TRBV6-5,NA,NA,CASSYSDVQGYTF,TGTGCCAGCAGTTATTCAGACGTTCAGGGCTACACCTTC
10,TRBJ1-1,TRBV29-1,many,NA,CSASNTEAFF,TGCAGCGCCAGTAACACTGAAGCTTTCTTT
15,TRBJ1-1,TRBV19,NA,NA,CASSISHGGIGEAFF,TGTGCCAGTAGTATAAGTCACGGAGGGATCGGTGAAGCTTTCTTT
15,TRBJ2-5,TRBV11-2,many,TRBD2,CASSPGGRGEETQYF,TGTGCCAGCAGCCCTGGGGGACGGGGGGAAGAGACCCAGTACTTC
14,TRBJ1-1,TRBV6-1,NA,NA,CASSRTGPDTEAFF,TGTGCCAGCAGTCGCACAGGGCCTGACACTGAAGCTTTCTTT
15,TRBJ1-1,TRBV24-1,many,TRBD1,CATSDSRQGDTEAFF,TGTGCCACCAGTGATTCTAGACAGGGAGATACTGAAGCTTTCTTT
13,TRBJ2-5,TRBV12-3/TRBV12-4,NA,NA,CASSLLVTETQYF,TGTGCCAGCAGTTTATTGGTCACAGAGACCCAGTACTTC
16,TRBJ2-7,TRBV28,few,TRBD2,CASSLEVVAGGHEQYF,TGTGCCAGCAGTTTAGAGGTCGTAGCGGGGGGGCACGAGCAGTACTTC